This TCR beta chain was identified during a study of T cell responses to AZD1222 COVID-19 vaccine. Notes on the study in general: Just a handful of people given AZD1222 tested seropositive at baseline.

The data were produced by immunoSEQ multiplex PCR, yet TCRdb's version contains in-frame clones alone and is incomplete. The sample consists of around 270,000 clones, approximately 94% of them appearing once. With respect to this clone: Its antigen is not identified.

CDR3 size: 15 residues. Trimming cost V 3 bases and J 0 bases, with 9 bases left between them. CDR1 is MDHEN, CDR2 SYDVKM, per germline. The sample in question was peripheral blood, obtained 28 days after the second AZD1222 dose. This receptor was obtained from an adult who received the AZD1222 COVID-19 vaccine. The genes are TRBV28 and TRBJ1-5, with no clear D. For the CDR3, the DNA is TGTGCCAGCAGTTTGATCTGGGATAGCAATCAGCCCCAGCATTTT. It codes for CASSLIWDSNQPQHF.